The 13 T cell receptor beta chains below come from one sample, sequenced in a study of response to subunit inactivated influenza vaccine. TCRdb processed the RT-PCR reads anew with MiXCR; each CDR3 protein has one entry. The sample consists of roughly 620,000 distinct CDR3 sequences, approximately 10% of them appearing once. The same specimen was also included in a second study, on T cells expressing NK-cell markers. As that study records: Libraries used 5'RACE template switching adding universal primer site and UMIs.

The sequencing here drew on PBMCs from blood, taken on the day of vaccination. The receptors here all came from a man aged 50 to 60 who received an inactivated influenza vaccine.

The rearrangement uses TRBV11-2 and TRBJ2-1, with TRBD2 identical over 11 bases. V trimming: 4 bases; J trimming: 9 bases; junction bases outside the gene matches: 8. The V gene's germline CDR1 is SGHAT and CDR2 FQNNGV. This CDR3 has 15 residues. CDR3 nucleotide sequence: TGTGCCAGCAGCTCGGTAGCGGGGGGGCTGGTTGAGCAGTTCTTC. Its protein is CASSSVAGGLVEQFF. Supplemented by reference TRBV11-2 and TRBJ2-1, the full variable domain reads EAGVAQSPRYKIIEKRQSVAFWCNPISGHATLYWYQQILGQGPKLLIQFQNNGVVDDSQLPKDRFSAERLKGVDSTLKIQPAKLEDSAVYLCASSSVAGGLVEQFFGPGTRLTVL.

This clonotype was counted many times. This chain links TRBV25-1 with TRBJ2-2; D might be TRBD1 (5 bases). Germline loops: CDR1 MGHDK, CDR2 SYGVNS. This CDR3 is built from 11 residues. Trimming removed 9 bases from V and 7 bases from J, with 9 bases in between. The CDR3 loop reads CASWGGGELFF. CDR3 DNA: TGTGCCAGTTGGGGCGGCGGGGAGCTGTTTTTT.

This clonotype was detected a few times. The rearrangement uses TRBV5-1 and TRBJ1-1; D is undetermined. CDR3 size: 15 residues. The germline gives CDR1 SGHRS, CDR2 YFSETQ. V gave up 0 bases and J gave up 5 bases, with 14 bases separating them. The CDR3 coding sequence is TGCGCCAGCAGCTTGGTAGGTGGCAGTATAACTGAAGCTTTCTTT. Protein product: CASSLVGGSITEAFF.

This chain links TRBV15 with TRBJ1-3; possible D gene TRBD1, 6 bases. Per the germline V gene, CDR1 is LNHNV and CDR2 is YYDKDF (reference sequence). The V end was cut by 5 bases, the J end by 2 bases, with 13 bases between. The CDR3 has 15 residues. The CDR3 region is CATSQGTAAGNTIYF. The CDR3 bases are TGTGCCACCAGCCAGGGGACCGCTGCTGGAAACACCATATATTTT.

The chain combines TRBV5-6 with TRBJ2-2; D remains ambiguous. V lost 1 base and J lost 6, with 10 bases in between. CDR1 SGHDT and CDR2 YYEEEE come from the germline V gene. This CDR3 contains 14 residues. The CDR3 region is CASSLPALSGELFF. CDR3 bases: TGTGCCAGCAGCTTGCCCGCCCTGTCCGGGGAGCTGTTTTTT.

The chain couples TRBV7-2 to TRBJ1-2; 9 nucleotides agree with TRBD1. V gave up 5 bases and J gave up 2 bases; unmatched junction bases: 9. CDR1 is SGHTA and CDR2 is FQGNSA in the germline V gene. The CDR3 is made up of 16 amino acids. This chain's CDR3 is CASSIPRDRVNYGYTF. Written as DNA, the CDR3 is TGTGCCAGCAGCATCCCGCGGGACAGGGTCAACTATGGCTACACCTTC.

This clonotype came up a few times. This chain joins TRBV7-9 and TRBJ2-1; 11 positions agree with TRBD2. Trimming removed 3 bases from V and 7 bases from J; junction bases left unmatched: 5. Germline CDR1 and CDR2: SEHNR and FQNEAQ (reference sequence). This CDR3 has 15 residues. CDR3 sequence (DNA): TGTGCCAGCAGCTTTACCGGGACTAGCGGAAATGAGCAGTTCTTC. It specifies CASSFTGTSGNEQFF.

The chain joins TRBV12-3 or TRBV12-4 to TRBJ1-1; D remains ambiguous. This CDR3 comprises 10 residues. The V and J ends lost 8 bases and 7 bases respectively, with 8 bases between them. The CDR3 reads CASPPHEAFF. The CDR3 region has the DNA TGTGCCAGCCCCCCACATGAAGCTTTCTTT.

This clonotype was picked up a small number of times. This chain uses TRBV5-1 with TRBJ2-1; D might be TRBD2 (6 bases). The ends were cut back, 4 bases at V and 2 bases at J, with 10 bases in the middle. Germline CDR1 and CDR2: SGHRS and YFSETQ. This CDR3 region has 14 residues. DNA for the CDR3: TGCGCCAGCAGCCGACTAGAAGCCTACAATGAGCAGTTCTTC. This sequence encodes CASSRLEAYNEQFF.

This clonotype has more than one count but fewer than ten. In DNA form, the CDR3 reads TGCAGTGCTAGAGATGGACGGACTAGCTACGGCGGTGAGCAGTTCTTC. It codes for CSARDGRTSYGGEQFF. The rearrangement uses TRBV20-1 and TRBJ2-1; TRBD2 matches 8 bases. With 0 bases clipped from V and 9 bases from J, the junction kept 13 bases outside the gene matches. The CDR3 runs to 16 residues. Germline-derived CDR1 and CDR2 are DFQATT and SNEGSKA (reference sequence).

This rearrangement joins TRBV5-1 to TRBJ2-5, with D possibly being TRBD1 (6 bases). Germline lookup yields CDR1 SGHRS and CDR2 YFSETQ. There are 13 residues in the CDR3. Trimming took off 4 bases at V and 5 bases at J, with 12 bases between the two ends. The CDR3 here is CASSGRTEETQYF. The CDR3 DNA reads TGCGCCAGCAGCGGGCGGACAGAGGAGACCCAGTACTTC.

This chain's CDR3 is CSARRGGQYYGYTF. The CDR3 DNA follows: TGCAGTGCTAGACGAGGGGGACAGTACTATGGCTACACCTTC. The rearrangement links TRBV20-1 to TRBJ1-2; TRBD1 agrees at 7 bases. The length of the CDR3 is 14 residues. J gave up 3 bases and V 2 bases, and 6 bases lay outside the gene matches. From germline, CDR1 is DFQATT and CDR2 SNEGSKA (reference sequence).

The chain couples TRBV6-1 to TRBJ2-5, with D possibly being TRBD1 or TRBD2 (5 bases each). Germline values: CDR1 MNHNS, CDR2 SASEGT. Trimming took 5 bases from V and 3 from J, leaving 10 bases between them. The CDR3 runs to 13 residues. CDR3 nucleotides: TGTGCCAGCAGTAAGGGACCCGAAGAGACCCAGTACTTC. Translation: CASSKGPEETQYF.